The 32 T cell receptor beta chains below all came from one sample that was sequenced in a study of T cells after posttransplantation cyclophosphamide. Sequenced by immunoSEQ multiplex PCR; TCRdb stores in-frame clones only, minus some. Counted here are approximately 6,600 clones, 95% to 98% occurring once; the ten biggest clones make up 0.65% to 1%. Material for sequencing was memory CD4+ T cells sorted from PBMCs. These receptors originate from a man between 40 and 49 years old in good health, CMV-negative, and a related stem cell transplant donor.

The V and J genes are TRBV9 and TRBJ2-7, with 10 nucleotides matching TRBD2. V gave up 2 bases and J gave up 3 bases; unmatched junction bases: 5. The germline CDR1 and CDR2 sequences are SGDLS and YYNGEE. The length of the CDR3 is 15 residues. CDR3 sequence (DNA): TGTGCCAGCAGCGTGGCAGCGGGAGGGCTCTACGAGCAGTACTTC. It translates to CASSVAAGGLYEQYF.

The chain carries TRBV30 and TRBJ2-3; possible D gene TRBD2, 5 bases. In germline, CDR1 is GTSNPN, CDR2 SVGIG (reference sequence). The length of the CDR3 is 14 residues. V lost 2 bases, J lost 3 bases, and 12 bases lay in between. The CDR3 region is CAWSRGGGTDTQYF. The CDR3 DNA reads TGTGCCTGGAGTAGAGGCGGCGGGACAGATACGCAGTATTTT.

Written as DNA, the CDR3 is TGTGCCAGCAGCTCGCTTACAGGGATTACCGGGGAGCTGTTTTTT. Translating gives CASSSLTGITGELFF. The rearrangement joins TRBV7-6 to TRBJ2-2; D possibly corresponds to TRBD1 (6 bases). Germline loops: CDR1 SGHVS, CDR2 FNYEAQ. Trimming cost V 4 bases and J 5 bases, with 14 bases left between them. The CDR3 is made up of 15 amino acids.

CDR3 residues: CSVEGGLAGVPDTQYF. Here the CDR3 DNA reads TGCAGCGTTGAAGGGGGACTAGCGGGAGTTCCAGATACGCAGTATTTT. The gene calls are TRBV29-1 and TRBJ2-3, with 14 bases identical to TRBD2. This CDR3 spans 16 amino acids. Unmatched junction bases numbered 4, after V lost 1 base and J lost 4 bases. Germline V gives CDR1 SQVTM, CDR2 ANQGSEA.

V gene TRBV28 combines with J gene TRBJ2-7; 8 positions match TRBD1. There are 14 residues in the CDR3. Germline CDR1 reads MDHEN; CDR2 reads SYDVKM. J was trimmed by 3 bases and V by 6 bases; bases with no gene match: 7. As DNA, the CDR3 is TGTGCCAGCAGAGGCCGGGACAGGAACTACGAGCAGTACTTC. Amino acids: CASRGRDRNYEQYF.

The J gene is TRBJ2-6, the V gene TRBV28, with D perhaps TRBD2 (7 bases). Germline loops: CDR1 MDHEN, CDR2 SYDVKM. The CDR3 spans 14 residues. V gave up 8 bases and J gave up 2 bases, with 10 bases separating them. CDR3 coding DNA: TGTGCCAGCGGGGGGGCCGCTGGGGCCAACGTCCTGACTTTC. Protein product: CASGGAAGANVLTF. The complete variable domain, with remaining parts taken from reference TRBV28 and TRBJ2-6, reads DVKVTQSSRYLVKRTGEKVFLECVQDMDHENMFWYRQDPGLGLRLIYFSYDVKMKEKGDIPEGYSVSREKKERFSLILESASTNQTSMYLCASGGAAGANVLTFGAGSRLTVL.

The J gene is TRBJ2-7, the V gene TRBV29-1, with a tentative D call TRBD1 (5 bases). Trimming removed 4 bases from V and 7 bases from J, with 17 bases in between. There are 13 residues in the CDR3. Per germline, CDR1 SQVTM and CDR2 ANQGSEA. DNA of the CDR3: TGCAGCGTTGGGACAAGCAGGGCTCAGGAGCAGTACTTC. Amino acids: CSVGTSRAQEQYF.

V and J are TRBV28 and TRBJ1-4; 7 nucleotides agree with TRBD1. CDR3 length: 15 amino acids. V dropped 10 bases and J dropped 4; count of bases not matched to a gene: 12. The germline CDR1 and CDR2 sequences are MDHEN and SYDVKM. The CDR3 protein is CATLRADRFNEKLFF. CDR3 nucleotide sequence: TGTGCCACCCTTAGGGCGGACAGGTTTAATGAAAAACTGTTTTTT.

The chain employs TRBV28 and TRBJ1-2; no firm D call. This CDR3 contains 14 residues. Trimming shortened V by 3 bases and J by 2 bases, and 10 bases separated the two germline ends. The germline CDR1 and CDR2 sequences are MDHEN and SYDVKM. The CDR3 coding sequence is TGTGCCAGCAGTTTTTACGGGGTGAACTATGGCTACACCTTC. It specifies CASSFYGVNYGYTF.

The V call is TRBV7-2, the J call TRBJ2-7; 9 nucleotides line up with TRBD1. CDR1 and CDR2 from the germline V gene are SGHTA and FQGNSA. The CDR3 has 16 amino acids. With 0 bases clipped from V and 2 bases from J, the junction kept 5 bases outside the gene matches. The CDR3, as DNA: TGTGCCAGCAGCTTAGCGGGACAGGGAATGACCTACGAGCAGTACTTC. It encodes CASSLAGQGMTYEQYF.

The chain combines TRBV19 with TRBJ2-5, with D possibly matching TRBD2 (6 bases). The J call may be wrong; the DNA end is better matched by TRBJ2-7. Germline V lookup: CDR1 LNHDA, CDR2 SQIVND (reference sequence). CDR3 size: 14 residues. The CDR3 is CASSPQSQGGEQYF. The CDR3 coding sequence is TGTGCCAGTAGTCCGCAATCTCAGGGAGGCGAGCAGTACTTC.

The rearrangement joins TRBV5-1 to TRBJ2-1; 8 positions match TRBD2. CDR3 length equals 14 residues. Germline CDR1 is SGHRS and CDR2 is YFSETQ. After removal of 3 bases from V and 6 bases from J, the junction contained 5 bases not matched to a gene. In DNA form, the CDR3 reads TGCGCCAGCAGCTCTGGCCGGGGGGGCAATGAGCAGTTCTTC. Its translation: CASSSGRGGNEQFF. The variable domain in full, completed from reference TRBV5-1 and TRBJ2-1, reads KAGVTQTPRYLIKTRGQQVTLSCSPISGHRSVSWYQQTPGQGLQFLFEYFSETQRNKGNFPGRFSGRQFSNSRSEMNVSTLELGDSALYLCASSSGRGGNEQFFGPGTRLTVL.

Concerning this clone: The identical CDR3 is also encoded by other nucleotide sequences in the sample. CDR3 DNA sequence: TGCGCCAGCAGCTTGGAGGGACAGGGGACGAACACTGAAGCTTTCTTT. Translated: CASSLEGQGTNTEAFF. The chain combines TRBV5-1 with TRBJ1-1; 10 positions agree with TRBD1. Germline lookup yields CDR1 SGHRS and CDR2 YFSETQ. This CDR3 is built from 16 residues. The junction had 3 bases not matched to a gene; V was cut back by 0 bases and J by 1 base.

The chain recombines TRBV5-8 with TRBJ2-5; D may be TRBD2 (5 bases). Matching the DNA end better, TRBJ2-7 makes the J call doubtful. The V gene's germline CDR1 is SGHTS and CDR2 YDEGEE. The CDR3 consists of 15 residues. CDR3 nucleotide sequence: TGTGCCAGCAGCCAGCGGACGGCGAACTCCTACGAGCAGTACTTC. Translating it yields CASSQRTANSYEQYF.

CDR3 sequence (DNA): TGTGCCAGCAGTGATAGGAGTTACGAGCAGTACTTC. Translated, it gives CASSDRSYEQYF. The chain uses TRBV25-1 and TRBJ2-7; D is ambiguous. The CDR3 is 12 amino acids. CDR1 MGHDK and CDR2 SYGVNS come from the germline V gene. Trimming took 3 bases from V and 4 from J, leaving 7 bases between them.

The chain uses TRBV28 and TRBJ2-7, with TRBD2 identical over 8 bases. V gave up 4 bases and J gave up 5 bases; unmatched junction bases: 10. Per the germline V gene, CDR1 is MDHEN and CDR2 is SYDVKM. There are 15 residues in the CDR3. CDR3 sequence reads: CASSSSGTSSHEQYF. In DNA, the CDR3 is TGTGCCAGCAGTTCATCCGGGACTAGTTCCCACGAGCAGTACTTC.

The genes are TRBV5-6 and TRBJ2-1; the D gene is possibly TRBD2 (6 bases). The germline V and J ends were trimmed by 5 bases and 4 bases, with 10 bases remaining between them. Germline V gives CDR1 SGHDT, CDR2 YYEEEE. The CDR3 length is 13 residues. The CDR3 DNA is TGTGCCAGCAGTCGGGACTTTTACAATGAGCAGTTCTTC. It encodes CASSRDFYNEQFF.

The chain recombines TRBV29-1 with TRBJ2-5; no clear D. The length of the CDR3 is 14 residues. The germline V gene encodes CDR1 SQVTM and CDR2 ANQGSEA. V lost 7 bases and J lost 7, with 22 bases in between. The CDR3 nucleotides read TGCAGCGCCTGTGACTCCGGCGCGTTTGGGACCCAGTACTTC. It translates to CSACDSGAFGTQYF.

The CDR3 reads CASSPSTGGPSTDTQYF. The CDR3 nucleotides read TGTGCCAGCTCCCCTAGTACGGGAGGGCCCAGCACAGATACGCAGTATTTT. This rearrangement joins TRBV7-9 to TRBJ2-3, with TRBD2 identical over 8 bases. CDR3 length: 17 residues. Germline assignment: CDR1 SEHNR and CDR2 FQNEAQ (reference sequence). The trim removed 8 bases at V and 0 bases at J, leaving 13 bases unmatched.

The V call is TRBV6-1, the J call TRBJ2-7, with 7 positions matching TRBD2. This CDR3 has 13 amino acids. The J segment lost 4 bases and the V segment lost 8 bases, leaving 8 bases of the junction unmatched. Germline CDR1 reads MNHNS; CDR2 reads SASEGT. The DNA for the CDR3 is TGTGCCAGCGCGAAAGCGGGGACTTACGAGCAGTACTTC. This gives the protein CASAKAGTYEQYF.

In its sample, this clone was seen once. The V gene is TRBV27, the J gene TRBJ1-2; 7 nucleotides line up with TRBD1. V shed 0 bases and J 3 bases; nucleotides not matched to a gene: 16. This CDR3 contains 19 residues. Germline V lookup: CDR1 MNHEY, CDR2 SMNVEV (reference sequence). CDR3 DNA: TGTGCCAGCAGTTTATCGGGGGGAGACAGGGAAGGGAAATACTATGGCTACACCTTC. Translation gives CASSLSGGDREGKYYGYTF.

The CDR3 spells CASSSGQGATGELFF. CDR3 nucleotide sequence: TGTGCCAGCAGCTCGGGACAGGGAGCCACCGGGGAGCTGTTTTTT. The chain has TRBV7-6 and TRBJ2-2; TRBD1 agrees at 9 bases. Germline V gene data show CDR1 as SGHVS and CDR2 as FNYEAQ. The CDR3 length is 15 residues. Trimming at V came to 4 bases and at J to 4 bases, leaving 4 bases not matched to a gene.

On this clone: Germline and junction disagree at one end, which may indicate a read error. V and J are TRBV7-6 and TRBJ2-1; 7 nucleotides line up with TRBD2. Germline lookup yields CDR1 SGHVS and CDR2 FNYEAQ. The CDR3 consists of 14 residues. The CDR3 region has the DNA TGTGCCAGCAGCGTAGCGCCTCGGGGGGACGAGCAGTTCTTC. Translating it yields CASSVAPRGDEQFF. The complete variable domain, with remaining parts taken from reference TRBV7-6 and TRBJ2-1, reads GAGVSQSPRYKVTKRGQDVALRCDPISGHVSLYWYRQALGQGPEFLTYFNYEAQQDKSGLPNDRFSAERPEGSISTLTIQRTEQRDSAMYRCASSVAPRGDEQFFGPGTRLTVL.

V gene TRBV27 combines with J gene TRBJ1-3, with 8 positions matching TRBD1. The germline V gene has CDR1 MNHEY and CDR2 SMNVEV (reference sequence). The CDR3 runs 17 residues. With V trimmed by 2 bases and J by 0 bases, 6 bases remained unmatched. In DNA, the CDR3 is TGTGCCAGCAGTTTAGGGACAGGACCGGTCTCTGGAAACACCATATATTTT. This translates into CASSLGTGPVSGNTIYF.

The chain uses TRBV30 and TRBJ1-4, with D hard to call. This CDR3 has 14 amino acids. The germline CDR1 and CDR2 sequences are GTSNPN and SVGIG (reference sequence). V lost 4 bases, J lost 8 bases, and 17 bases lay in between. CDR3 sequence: CAWTLGPLHEKLFF. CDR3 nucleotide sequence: TGTGCCTGGACTTTGGGCCCCCTACACGAAAAACTGTTTTTT. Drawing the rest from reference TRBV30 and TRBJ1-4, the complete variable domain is SQTIHQWPATLVQPVGSPLSLECTVEGTSNPNLYWYRQAAGRGLQLLFYSVGIGQISSEVPQNLSASRPQDRQFILSSKKLLLSDSGFYLCAWTLGPLHEKLFFGSGTQLSVL.

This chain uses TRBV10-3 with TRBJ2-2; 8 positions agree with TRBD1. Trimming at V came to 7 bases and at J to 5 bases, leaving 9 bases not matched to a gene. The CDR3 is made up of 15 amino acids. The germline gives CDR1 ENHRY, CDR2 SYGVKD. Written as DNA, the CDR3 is TGTGCCATCAACCTCAGGGGGCCCCTTACCGGGGAGCTGTTTTTT. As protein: CAINLRGPLTGELFF.

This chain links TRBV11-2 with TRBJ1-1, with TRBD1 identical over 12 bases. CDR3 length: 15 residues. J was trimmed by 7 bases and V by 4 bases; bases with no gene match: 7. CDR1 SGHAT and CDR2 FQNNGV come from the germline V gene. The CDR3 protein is CASSSLRDRGLEAFF. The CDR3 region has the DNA TGTGCCAGCAGCTCCCTCAGGGACAGGGGGCTTGAAGCTTTCTTT. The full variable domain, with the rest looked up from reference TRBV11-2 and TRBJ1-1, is EAGVAQSPRYKIIEKRQSVAFWCNPISGHATLYWYQQILGQGPKLLIQFQNNGVVDDSQLPKDRFSAERLKGVDSTLKIQPAKLEDSAVYLCASSSLRDRGLEAFFGQGTRLTVV.

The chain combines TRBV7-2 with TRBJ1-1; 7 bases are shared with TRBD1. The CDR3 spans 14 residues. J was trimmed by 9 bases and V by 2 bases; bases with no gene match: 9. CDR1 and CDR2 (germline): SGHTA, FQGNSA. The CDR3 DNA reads TGTGCCAGCAGCTTAAGGGGGCAGAACCTCCAAGCTTTCTTT. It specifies CASSLRGQNLQAFF.

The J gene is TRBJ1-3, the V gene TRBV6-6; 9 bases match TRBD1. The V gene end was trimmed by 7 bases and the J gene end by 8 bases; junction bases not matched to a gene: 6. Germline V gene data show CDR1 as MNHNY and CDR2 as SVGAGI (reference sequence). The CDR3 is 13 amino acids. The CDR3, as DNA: TGTGCCAGCACCTCGGACAGGGGATACACCATATATTTT. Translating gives CASTSDRGYTIYF.

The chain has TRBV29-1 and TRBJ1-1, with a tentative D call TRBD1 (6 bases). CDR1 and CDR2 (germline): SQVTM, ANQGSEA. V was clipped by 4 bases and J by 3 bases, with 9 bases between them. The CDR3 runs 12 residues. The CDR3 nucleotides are TGCAGCGTTGCGGACAGAGACACTGAAGCTTTCTTT. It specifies CSVADRDTEAFF. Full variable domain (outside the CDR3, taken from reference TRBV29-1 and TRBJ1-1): SAVISQKPSRDICQRGTSLTIQCQVDSQVTMMFWYRQQPGQSLTLIATANQGSEATYESGFVIDKFPISRPNLTFSTLTVSNMSPEDSSIYLCSVADRDTEAFFGQGTRLTVV.

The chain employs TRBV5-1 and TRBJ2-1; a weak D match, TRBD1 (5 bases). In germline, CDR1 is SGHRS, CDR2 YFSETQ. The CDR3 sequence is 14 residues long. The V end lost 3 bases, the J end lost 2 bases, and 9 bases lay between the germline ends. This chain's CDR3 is CASSSQGPYNEQFF. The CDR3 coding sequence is TGCGCCAGCAGCTCTCAGGGCCCCTACAATGAGCAGTTCTTC. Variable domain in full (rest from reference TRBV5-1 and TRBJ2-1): KAGVTQTPRYLIKTRGQQVTLSCSPISGHRSVSWYQQTPGQGLQFLFEYFSETQRNKGNFPGRFSGRQFSNSRSEMNVSTLELGDSALYLCASSSQGPYNEQFFGPGTRLTVL.

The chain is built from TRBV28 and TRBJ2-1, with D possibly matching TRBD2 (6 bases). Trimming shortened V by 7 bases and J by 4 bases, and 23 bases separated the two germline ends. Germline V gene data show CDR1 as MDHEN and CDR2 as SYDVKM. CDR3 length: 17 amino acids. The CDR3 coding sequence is TGTGCCAGCAAGGGAAATACGGGAGCCGTCTCTTACAATGAGCAGTTCTTC. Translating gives CASKGNTGAVSYNEQFF.